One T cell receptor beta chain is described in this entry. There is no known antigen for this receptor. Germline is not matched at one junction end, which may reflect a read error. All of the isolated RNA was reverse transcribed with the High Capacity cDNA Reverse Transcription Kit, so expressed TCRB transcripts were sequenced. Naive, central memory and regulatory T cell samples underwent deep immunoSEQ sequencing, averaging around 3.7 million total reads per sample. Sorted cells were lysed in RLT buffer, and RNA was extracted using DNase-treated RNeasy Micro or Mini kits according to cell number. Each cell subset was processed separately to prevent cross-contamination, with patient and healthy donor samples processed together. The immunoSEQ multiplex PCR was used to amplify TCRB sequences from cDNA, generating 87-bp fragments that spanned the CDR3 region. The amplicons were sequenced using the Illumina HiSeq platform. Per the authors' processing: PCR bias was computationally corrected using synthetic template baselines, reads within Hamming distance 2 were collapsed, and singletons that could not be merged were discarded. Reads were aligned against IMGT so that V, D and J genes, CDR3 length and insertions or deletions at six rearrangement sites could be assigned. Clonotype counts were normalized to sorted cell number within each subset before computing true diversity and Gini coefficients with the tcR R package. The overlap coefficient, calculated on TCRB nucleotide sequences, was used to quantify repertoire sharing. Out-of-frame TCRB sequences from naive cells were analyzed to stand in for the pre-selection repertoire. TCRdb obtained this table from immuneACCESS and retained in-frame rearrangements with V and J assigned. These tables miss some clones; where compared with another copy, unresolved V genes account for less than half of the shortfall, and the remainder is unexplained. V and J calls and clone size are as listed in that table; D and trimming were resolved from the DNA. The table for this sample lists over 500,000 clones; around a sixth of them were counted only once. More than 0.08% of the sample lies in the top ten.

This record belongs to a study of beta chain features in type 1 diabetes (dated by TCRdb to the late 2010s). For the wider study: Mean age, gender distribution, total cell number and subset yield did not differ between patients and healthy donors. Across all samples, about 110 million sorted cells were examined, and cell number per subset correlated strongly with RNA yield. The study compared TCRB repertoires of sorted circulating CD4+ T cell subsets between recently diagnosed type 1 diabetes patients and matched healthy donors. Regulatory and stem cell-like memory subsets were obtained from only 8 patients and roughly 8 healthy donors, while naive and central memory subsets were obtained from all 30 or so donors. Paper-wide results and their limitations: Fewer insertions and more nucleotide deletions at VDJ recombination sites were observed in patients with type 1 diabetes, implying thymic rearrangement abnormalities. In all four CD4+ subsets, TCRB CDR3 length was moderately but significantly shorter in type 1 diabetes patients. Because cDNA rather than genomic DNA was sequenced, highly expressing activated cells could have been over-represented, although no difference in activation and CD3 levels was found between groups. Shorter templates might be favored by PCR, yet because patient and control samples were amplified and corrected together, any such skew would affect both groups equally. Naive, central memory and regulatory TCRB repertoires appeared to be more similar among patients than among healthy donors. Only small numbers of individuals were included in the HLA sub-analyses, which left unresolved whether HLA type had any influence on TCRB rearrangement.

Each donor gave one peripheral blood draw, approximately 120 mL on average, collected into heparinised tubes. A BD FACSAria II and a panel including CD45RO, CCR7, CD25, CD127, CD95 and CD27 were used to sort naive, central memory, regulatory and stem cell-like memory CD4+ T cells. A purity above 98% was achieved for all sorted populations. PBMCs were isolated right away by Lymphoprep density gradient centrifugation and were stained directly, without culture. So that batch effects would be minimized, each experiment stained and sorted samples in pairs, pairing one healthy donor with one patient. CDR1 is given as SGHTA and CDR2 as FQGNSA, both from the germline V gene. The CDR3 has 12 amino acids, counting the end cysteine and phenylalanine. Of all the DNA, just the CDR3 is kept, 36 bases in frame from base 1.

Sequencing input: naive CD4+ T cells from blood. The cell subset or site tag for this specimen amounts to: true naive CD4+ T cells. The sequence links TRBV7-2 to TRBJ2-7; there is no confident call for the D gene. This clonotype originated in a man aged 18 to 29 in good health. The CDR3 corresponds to CASSPHPLGTNF. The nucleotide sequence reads TGTGCCAGCAGCCCACATCCGCTGGGAACAAACTTC.